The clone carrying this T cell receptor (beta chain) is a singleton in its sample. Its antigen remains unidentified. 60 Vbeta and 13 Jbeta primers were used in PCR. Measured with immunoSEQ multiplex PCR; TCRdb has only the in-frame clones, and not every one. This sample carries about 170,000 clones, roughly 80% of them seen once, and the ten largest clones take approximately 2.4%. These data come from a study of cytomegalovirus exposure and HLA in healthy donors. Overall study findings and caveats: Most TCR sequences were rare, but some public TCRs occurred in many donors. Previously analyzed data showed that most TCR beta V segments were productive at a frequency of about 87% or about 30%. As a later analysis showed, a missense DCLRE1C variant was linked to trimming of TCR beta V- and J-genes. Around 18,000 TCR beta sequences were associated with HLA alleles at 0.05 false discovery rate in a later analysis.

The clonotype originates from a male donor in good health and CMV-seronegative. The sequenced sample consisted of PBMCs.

Here the CDR3 reads CAGVETTGQGSETQYF. DNA for the CDR3: TGTGCCGGCGTAGAAACTACGGGACAGGGCTCGGAGACCCAGTACTTC. The rearrangement uses TRBV2 and TRBJ2-5; 9 bases line up with TRBD1. The length of the CDR3 is 16 residues. Trimming at V came to 11 bases and at J to 5 bases, leaving 18 bases not matched to a gene. Germline V CDR1 and CDR2: SNHLY, FYNNEI. The full variable domain, rest sourced from reference TRBV2 and TRBJ2-5, is EPEVTQTPSHQVTQMGQEVILRCVPISNHLYFYWYRQILGQKVEFLVSFYNNEISEKSEIFDDQFSVERPDGSNFTLKIRSTKLEDSAMYFCAGVETTGQGSETQYFGPGTRLLVL.